Each of the 12 T cell receptor beta chains below was sequenced from the same sample in a study of cytomegalovirus exposure and HLA in healthy donors (TCRdb year 2017). Library prep was done by the immunoSEQ multiplex PCR assay. For the multiplex PCR, a mixture combining 60 forward primers for TCR Vbeta segments and 13 reverse primers for TCR Jbeta segments was used. TCRdb obtained this table from immuneACCESS and retained in-frame rearrangements with V and J assigned. These tables miss some clones; where compared with another copy, unresolved V genes account for less than half of the shortfall, and the remainder is unexplained. A total of approximately 260,000 clones appear in this sample, around 90% of them only once. 1.5% to 2% of the sample is taken by the ten largest. Sequenced: PBMCs. The receptors were gathered from a girl aged 2 to 10 in good health and CMV-seronegative.

This sequence joins TRBV12-5 and TRBJ2-7, with 8 bases identical to TRBD2. The junction had 3 bases not matched to a gene; V was cut back by 1 base and J by 1 base. The CDR3 has 15 amino acids. Germline V gene sequence: CDR1 LGHNT, CDR2 FRNRAP. The CDR3 nucleotides are TGTGCTAGTGGTTTGGGAGGACTAGCATCCTACGAGCAGTACTTC. Translation: CASGLGGLASYEQYF.

The rearrangement uses TRBV10-2 and TRBJ2-7; D may be TRBD2 (6 bases). Trimming pared 6 bases from V and 3 bases from J, leaving 12 bases between. CDR1 is WSHSY and CDR2 is SAAADI in the germline V gene. This CDR3 is built from 13 residues. The CDR3 bases are TGCGCCAGCAGGCGGGACGCAGTCTACGAGCAGTACTTC. It translates to CASRRDAVYEQYF.

V is TRBV15 and J is TRBJ2-7, with 9 bases lining up with TRBD2. The CDR3 has 16 residues. V lost 0 bases and J lost 6; bases outside the gene matches: 9. From germline, CDR1 is LNHNV and CDR2 YYDKDF (reference sequence). As DNA, the CDR3 is TGTGCCACCAGCAGAGATAGGGCTAGCGGGATAGTCGAGCAGTACTTC. The encoded protein is CATSRDRASGIVEQYF.

The rearrangement joins TRBV27 to TRBJ1-1; 12 bases agree with TRBD1. Unmatched junction bases numbered 8, after V lost 3 bases and J lost 3 bases. This CDR3 spans 17 amino acids. Germline CDR1 reads MNHEY; CDR2 reads SMNVEV (reference sequence). This CDR3 is CASSFGDRGQGYTEAFF. For the CDR3, the DNA is TGTGCCAGCAGTTTTGGGGACAGGGGGCAGGGGTACACTGAAGCTTTCTTT.

The V and J genes are TRBV7-2 and TRBJ2-7; TRBD2 matches at 7 bases. Per germline, CDR1 SGHTA and CDR2 FQGNSA. CDR3 length equals 18 residues. V was clipped by 5 bases and J by 4 bases; unmatched bases: 20. CDR3 sequence: CASSLPWGGISLGYEQYF. The CDR3 DNA reads as TGTGCCAGCAGCCTCCCGTGGGGGGGGATATCCTTGGGATACGAGCAGTACTTC.

The rearrangement links TRBV28 to TRBJ1-2, with 10 nucleotides matching TRBD1. CDR1 and CDR2 from the germline V gene are MDHEN and SYDVKM. CDR3 length equals 14 residues. J was trimmed by 4 bases and V by 2 bases; bases with no gene match: 1. CDR3 nucleotide sequence: TGTGCCAGCAGTTTAGGGGACAGGGGCTATGGCTACACCTTC. It codes for CASSLGDRGYGYTF.

This chain joins TRBV11-2 and TRBJ1-1; 8 bases fit TRBD1. This CDR3 comprises 14 residues. The junction had 8 bases not matched to a gene; V was cut back by 6 bases and J by 5 bases. Germline CDR1 SGHAT, CDR2 FQNNGV. The CDR3 loop reads CASSPDRGGTEAFF. The CDR3 region has the DNA TGTGCCAGCAGTCCTGACAGGGGTGGGACTGAAGCTTTCTTT.

The chain recombines TRBV4-2 with TRBJ1-5, with D unclear. V lost 1 base to trimming and J lost 3 bases, with 10 bases between them. The CDR3 length is 15 residues. Germline V gives CDR1 LGHNA, CDR2 YNFKEQ. The chain's CDR3 is CASSQVVNNNQPQHF. CDR3 in DNA: TGTGCCAGCAGCCAAGTCGTAAATAACAATCAGCCCCAGCATTTT.

The chain joins TRBV5-4 to TRBJ2-2, with 16 bases matching TRBD2. Germline V CDR1 and CDR2: SGHNT, YYREEE (reference sequence). V lost 4 bases and J lost 0; bases outside the gene matches: 3. CDR3 length: 18 amino acids. This CDR3 reads CASSPGTSGGANTGELFF. Written as DNA, the CDR3 is TGTGCCAGCAGCCCTGGGACTAGCGGGGGGGCGAACACCGGGGAGCTGTTTTTT.

This clone was seen just once. The same CDR3 arises from other DNA sequences in this sample as well. This sequence joins TRBV19 and TRBJ1-5; D ambiguous. Trimming removed 1 base at V and 1 base at J, with 5 bases between. The CDR3 covers 14 residues. Germline V gene sequence: CDR1 LNHDA, CDR2 SQIVND (reference sequence). This CDR3 reads CASSIAGSNQPQHF. Here the CDR3 DNA reads TGTGCCAGTAGTATAGCCGGGAGCAATCAGCCCCAGCATTTT. Full variable domain (outside the CDR3, taken from reference TRBV19 and TRBJ1-5): DGGITQSPKYLFRKEGQNVTLSCEQNLNHDAMYWYRQDPGQGLRLIYYSQIVNDFQKGDIAEGYSVSREKKESFPLTVTSAQKNPTAFYLCASSIAGSNQPQHFGDGTRLSIL.

This chain links TRBV29-1 with TRBJ1-1; unclear D gene. Trimming cost V 1 base and J 12 bases, with 9 bases left between them. Germline loops: CDR1 SQVTM, CDR2 ANQGSEA. CDR3 length: 10 amino acids. CDR3 nucleotide sequence: TGCAGCGTTGAAGTGTCAGATCCTTTCTTT. Amino acids: CSVEVSDPFF.

This rearrangement joins TRBV6-1 to TRBJ2-6; weak D call: TRBD2 (5 bases). V was clipped by 2 bases and J by 0 bases, with 23 bases between them. The germline gives CDR1 MNHNS, CDR2 SASEGT. The CDR3 extends over 21 amino acids. The CDR3 coding sequence is TGTGCCAGCAGTGAACTTGAGGGCAGGCGCCGATCCCACTCTGGGGCCAACGTCCTGACTTTC. Amino acid sequence: CASSELEGRRRSHSGANVLTF.